This TCR beta chain was obtained from a study of T cells in Graves' hyperthyroidism and ophthalmopathy. Study-level findings and limits: Stable hyperthyroidism was told apart from ophthalmopathy by a model built on 13 V-J features.

This clonotype was seen a single time. Its cognate antigen is unknown. The V gene lost 8 bases and the J gene lost 7 bases, with 11 bases spanning the gap. Germline V gives CDR1 SQVTM, CDR2 ANQGSEA. The CDR3 has 11 amino acids. Authors of the study amplified TCR beta CDR3 regions from RNA transcripts. An initial round of RT-PCR targeting the TCR CDR3 relied on the HTBI primer set. One entry per CDR3 protein results from TCRdb running MiXCR on the multiplex PCR reads. Among 700,000 to 950,000 distinct CDR3 sequences listed, roughly a third were seen once. The genes are TRBV29-1 and TRBJ2-2, with no clear D. Material: blood. The clonotype comes from a woman in her thirties or forties with Graves' hyperthyroidism. Here the CDR3 reads CSLVRIGELFF. CDR3 nucleotides: TGCAGCTTGGTGAGGATCGGGGAGCTGTTTTTT.